Presented here are 4 T cell receptor beta chains from one specimen sequenced in a study of shared clonotypes between healthy human individuals. Data came from immunoSEQ multiplex PCR; TCRdb stores just in-frame clones and leaves some out. The table includes some 2,000,000 clones, approximately 96% detected once. Sequenced: naive CD4+ T cells sorted from blood. Subset of the sample: CD45RA+ positively selected. These receptors all come from a man aged 18 to 29 in good health.

The V and J genes are TRBV30 and TRBJ1-3, with 7 bases aligning to TRBD1. This CDR3 spans 13 amino acids. Germline V gene sequence: CDR1 GTSNPN, CDR2 SVGIG (reference sequence). After removal of 6 bases from V and 2 bases from J, the junction contained 4 bases not matched to a gene. The CDR3, as DNA: TGTGCCTGCCCGACAGGGCCTGGAAACACCATATATTTT. Translating gives CACPTGPGNTIYF. The full variable domain, completed using reference TRBV30 and TRBJ1-3, is SQTIHQWPATLVQPVGSPLSLECTVEGTSNPNLYWYRQAAGRGLQLLFYSVGIGQISSEVPQNLSASRPQDRQFILSSKKLLLSDSGFYLCACPTGPGNTIYFGEGSWLTVV.

V gene TRBV9 combines with J gene TRBJ1-3, with unresolved D. The CDR3 is made up of 17 amino acids. The V gene's germline CDR1 is SGDLS and CDR2 YYNGEE. V was shortened by 4 bases and J by 0 bases, with 17 bases between the two germline ends. The CDR3 here is CASSTWEETSSGNTIYF. CDR3 sequence (DNA): TGTGCCAGCAGCACATGGGAGGAAACAAGCTCTGGAAACACCATATATTTT.

The V call is TRBV2, the J call TRBJ1-1, with D unresolved. Germline values: CDR1 SNHLY, CDR2 FYNNEI. The V end lost 6 bases, the J end lost 4 bases, and 12 bases lay between the germline ends. The length of the CDR3 is 13 residues. The CDR3 region is CASRGEVATEAFF. The CDR3 bases are TGTGCCAGCAGGGGCGAGGTTGCCACTGAAGCTTTCTTT.

This rearrangement joins TRBV28 to TRBJ1-2; D uncertain. Trimming took 5 bases from V and 4 from J, leaving 14 bases between them. There are 14 residues in the CDR3. Germline V gene data show CDR1 as MDHEN and CDR2 as SYDVKM. CDR3 coding DNA: TGTGCCAGCAGTCCTCCGACAAGACTCTATGGCTACACCTTC. Amino acid sequence: CASSPPTRLYGYTF.